These 29 T cell receptor beta chains came from one sample sequenced in a study of cytomegalovirus exposure and HLA in healthy donors. Clones were read by immunoSEQ multiplex PCR, and TCRdb kept only the in-frame ones, dropping some. The sample shows roughly 120,000 clones, roughly nine tenths of them seen only once. The specimen was PBMCs. These receptors were collected from a woman between 18 and 29 years old in good health and CMV-seronegative.

The CDR3 is CASSTSGHNEQFF. CDR3 DNA sequence: TGTGCCAGCAGTACTAGCGGGCACAATGAGCAGTTCTTC. The rearrangement links TRBV11-3 to TRBJ2-1, with TRBD2 matching 9 bases. Per germline, CDR1 SGHNT and CDR2 YENEEA. CDR3 length equals 13 residues. J lost 5 bases, V lost 6 bases, and 2 bases had no gene match.

This chain joins TRBV28 and TRBJ2-3, with D unresolved. The germline CDR1 and CDR2 sequences are MDHEN and SYDVKM. The CDR3 extends over 12 amino acids. V was clipped by 6 bases and J by 0 bases, with 4 bases between them. In DNA, the CDR3 is TGTGCCAGCAGAACTAGCACAGATACGCAGTATTTT. This gives the protein CASRTSTDTQYF.

This sequence joins TRBV10-2 and TRBJ1-2; weak D call: TRBD1 (5 bases). CDR1 and CDR2 (germline): WSHSY, SAAADI. Between the trimmed V and J ends, which lost 2 bases and 4 bases, there was a span of 14 bases. The CDR3 consists of 15 residues. CDR3 sequence reads: CASSEGRGVAYGYTF. In DNA, the CDR3 is TGCGCCAGCAGTGAGGGGCGGGGGGTCGCCTATGGCTACACCTTC.

V and J are TRBV9 and TRBJ1-6; the D gene is possibly TRBD1 (5 bases). CDR1 and CDR2 (germline): SGDLS, YYNGEE. The CDR3 runs to 14 residues. Trimming took off 4 bases at V and 7 bases at J, with 12 bases between the two ends. CDR3 coding DNA: TGTGCCAGCAGCCCCACAGGCGGCAATTCACCCCTCCACTTT. Translation: CASSPTGGNSPLHF.

The chain is built from TRBV9 and TRBJ1-2, with a tentative D call TRBD1 (6 bases). The V end was cut by 3 bases, the J end by 8 bases, with 14 bases between. The CDR3 covers 13 residues. CDR1 and CDR2 from the germline V gene are SGDLS and YYNGEE. The CDR3 here is CASSGLVGAGYTF. For the CDR3, the DNA is TGTGCCAGCAGCGGTCTTGTGGGGGCCGGCTACACCTTC.

The rearrangement joins TRBV7-6 to TRBJ2-3; maybe TRBD2 (5 bases). The CDR3 totals 12 residues. V was pared by 5 bases and J by 6 bases, with 9 bases between. Germline V gene data show CDR1 as SGHVS and CDR2 as FNYEAQ. The CDR3, as DNA: TGTGCCAGCAGCCCGGGAATGGATACGCAGTATTTT. Translation: CASSPGMDTQYF.

The chain has TRBV7-2 and TRBJ2-1; 9 nucleotides align to TRBD2. The CDR3 is 16 residues long. The V gene end was trimmed by 4 bases and the J gene end by 5 bases; junction bases not matched to a gene: 9. Germline V gives CDR1 SGHTA, CDR2 FQGNSA. CDR3 amino acids: CASSYRASGVNNEQFF. In DNA, the CDR3 is TGTGCCAGCAGCTACCGAGCTAGCGGGGTCAACAATGAGCAGTTCTTC.

This clone occurred once. The rearrangement uses TRBV7-9 and TRBJ2-7; 7 bases fit TRBD1. The germline V gene has CDR1 SEHNR and CDR2 FQNEAQ (reference sequence). Trimming removed 4 bases from V and 2 bases from J; junction bases left unmatched: 8. The CDR3 is 15 amino acids. The CDR3 region is CASSSSGTEPYEQYF. CDR3 sequence (DNA): TGTGCCAGCAGCTCCTCCGGGACAGAGCCCTACGAGCAGTACTTC.

The chain carries TRBV6-1 and TRBJ2-7; 12 positions match TRBD2. The germline CDR1 and CDR2 sequences are MNHNS and SASEGT. V shed 7 bases, J shed 5 bases, and the junction held 6 bases outside the gene matches. The CDR3 totals 14 residues. This CDR3 is CASTRTSGVDEQYF. The DNA for the CDR3 is TGTGCCAGCACCCGGACTAGCGGGGTTGACGAGCAGTACTTC.

CDR3 nucleotide sequence: TGTGCCAGCAGCTTCCGGCAGGGTAGCGGTAACACTGAAGCTTTCTTT. Its translation is CASSFRQGSGNTEAFF. This chain connects TRBV7-6 to TRBJ1-1; D perhaps matches TRBD1 (5 bases). The CDR3 has 16 amino acids. Germline CDR1 and CDR2: SGHVS and FNYEAQ. V was clipped by 3 bases and J by 2 bases, with 16 bases between them.

The rearrangement links TRBV27 to TRBJ2-1; D not resolved. Trimming removed 0 bases at V and 8 bases at J, with 11 bases between. Germline CDR1 and CDR2: MNHEY and SMNVEV (reference sequence). The CDR3 is made up of 14 amino acids. CDR3 DNA: TGTGCCAGCAGTTTATCGAGTCTCCGGGATGAGCAGTTCTTC. Its protein product is CASSLSSLRDEQFF.

The rearrangement joins TRBV5-1 to TRBJ2-5; 10 bases agree with TRBD2. The V gene end was trimmed by 1 base and the J gene end by 1 base; junction bases not matched to a gene: 7. The germline CDR1 and CDR2 sequences are SGHRS and YFSETQ. This CDR3 is built from 17 residues. The CDR3 reads CASSLLASGGLQETQYF. DNA for the CDR3: TGCGCCAGCAGCTTGTTGGCTAGCGGGGGACTCCAAGAGACCCAGTACTTC.

V usage is TRBV28 and J usage is TRBJ1-1, with unresolved D. CDR1 is MDHEN, CDR2 SYDVKM, per germline. V lost 5 bases and J lost 5, with 12 bases in between. CDR3 size: 13 residues. As DNA, the CDR3 is TGTGCCAGCAGTCCCCTCAGTAAGACTGAAGCTTTCTTT. Translating it yields CASSPLSKTEAFF.

This chain joins TRBV7-2 and TRBJ2-7; unclear D gene. The V end lost 2 bases, the J end lost 6 bases, and 5 bases lay between the germline ends. This CDR3 is 11 amino acids long. CDR1 is SGHTA and CDR2 is FQGNSA in the germline V gene. CDR3 in amino acids: CASSLNTEQYF. The CDR3, as DNA: TGTGCCAGCAGCTTAAACACCGAGCAGTACTTC.

The V and J genes are TRBV5-1 and TRBJ2-2; tentative D call: TRBD1 (5 bases). This CDR3 comprises 15 residues. Per germline, CDR1 SGHRS and CDR2 YFSETQ. Between the trimmed V and J ends, which lost 4 bases and 0 bases, there was a span of 10 bases. The CDR3 is CASSTDSANTGELFF. CDR3 DNA sequence: TGCGCCAGCAGCACTGACAGCGCGAACACCGGGGAGCTGTTTTTT.

This clone was seen once. The V and J genes are TRBV25-1 and TRBJ1-1, with TRBD1 as a possible D gene (5 bases). Germline assignment: CDR1 MGHDK and CDR2 SYGVNS. There are 16 residues in the CDR3. V was clipped by 2 bases and J by 1 base, with 14 bases between them. The CDR3 is CASSEGPGGPNTEAFF. CDR3 bases: TGTGCCAGCAGTGAAGGTCCGGGGGGACCGAACACTGAAGCTTTCTTT.

CDR3 DNA: TGTGCCTGGACCCGTGGGTCAGGTTCTGTCCCTGAAGCTTTCTTT. Translated: CAWTRGSGSVPEAFF. The V call is TRBV30, the J call TRBJ1-1; D is unresolved. Germline CDR1 is GTSNPN and CDR2 is SVGIG (reference sequence). The CDR3 sequence is 15 residues long. The germline V and J ends were trimmed by 4 bases and 6 bases, with 21 bases remaining between them.

CDR3: CASSLEQGTYEQYF. DNA for the CDR3: TGTGCCAGCAGCTTAGAACAGGGCACCTACGAGCAGTACTTC. The chain recombines TRBV7-2 with TRBJ2-7, with TRBD1 as a possible D gene (6 bases). The CDR3 consists of 14 residues. Germline V gene data show CDR1 as SGHTA and CDR2 as FQGNSA. V was clipped by 1 base and J by 2 bases, with 9 bases between them. The complete variable domain, with remaining parts taken from reference TRBV7-2 and TRBJ2-7, reads GAGVSQSPSNKVTEKGKDVELRCDPISGHTALYWYRQSLGQGLEFLIYFQGNSAPDKSGLPSDRFSAERTGGSVSTLTIQRTQQEDSAVYLCASSLEQGTYEQYFGPGTRLTVT.

This clone is a singleton in its sample. V and J are TRBV6-1 and TRBJ2-3; TRBD1 is a possible D gene (5 bases). V lost 2 bases, J lost 8 bases, and 14 bases lay in between. Germline V gene lookup returns CDR1 MNHNS and CDR2 SASEGT. The CDR3 has 14 amino acids. The CDR3 is CASSELAAQGTQYF. The CDR3 nucleotides read TGTGCCAGCAGTGAACTGGCAGCTCAGGGTACGCAGTATTTT.

The CDR3 protein is CASVRDPGDNEQFF. In DNA form, the CDR3 reads TGTGCCAGCGTCCGGGACCCGGGGGACAATGAGCAGTTCTTC. The chain couples TRBV28 to TRBJ2-1; tentative D call: TRBD2 (6 bases). The CDR3 sequence is 14 residues long. The V and J ends lost 8 bases and 5 bases respectively, with 16 bases between them. Germline V gene lookup returns CDR1 MDHEN and CDR2 SYDVKM.

The CDR3 sequence is CASSARTGGTEAFF. The CDR3 region has the DNA TGTGCCAGCAGCGCCCGGACAGGGGGCACTGAAGCTTTCTTT. The rearrangement uses TRBV4-2 and TRBJ1-1, with 10 nucleotides matching TRBD1. The CDR3 has 14 amino acids. CDR1 and CDR2 from the germline V gene are LGHNA and YNFKEQ. V was clipped by 5 bases and J by 4 bases; unmatched bases: 4.

Many counts were recorded for this clone. The chain joins TRBV6-1 to TRBJ2-5, with 8 nucleotides matching TRBD1. The germline gives CDR1 MNHNS, CDR2 SASEGT. Trimming removed 0 bases from V and 5 bases from J; junction bases left unmatched: 8. The CDR3 is 16 amino acids. This CDR3 reads CASSEASGQGWETQYF. In DNA form, the CDR3 reads TGTGCCAGCAGTGAAGCCTCAGGACAGGGATGGGAGACCCAGTACTTC.

The chain carries TRBV29-1 and TRBJ1-1; D not certain. V lost 7 bases to trimming and J lost 0 bases, with 12 bases between them. The CDR3 totals 13 residues. CDR1 and CDR2 (germline): SQVTM, ANQGSEA. The CDR3 here is CSAIISVNTEAFF. DNA of the CDR3: TGCAGCGCAATTATCTCAGTGAACACTGAAGCTTTCTTT.

The chain combines TRBV7-3 with TRBJ2-1, with D possibly TRBD1 on 5 matching bases. In germline, CDR1 is SGHTA, CDR2 FQGTGA. The CDR3 spans 13 residues. V lost 4 bases and J 5 bases, leaving 9 bases between the germline ends. The CDR3 coding sequence is TGTGCCAGCAGCTCGAGACAGAACAATGAGCAGTTCTTC. Protein: CASSSRQNNEQFF.

The CDR3 loop reads CAWSVYRVSISSGNTIYF. The CDR3 region has the DNA TGTGCCTGGAGTGTATATCGGGTTTCGATTAGCTCTGGAAACACCATATATTTT. V is TRBV30 and J is TRBJ1-3; no clear D. There are 18 residues in the CDR3. Germline loops: CDR1 GTSNPN, CDR2 SVGIG (reference sequence). V lost 0 bases to trimming and J lost 0 bases, with 18 bases between them.

The chain joins TRBV27 to TRBJ2-3, with 13 bases matching TRBD2. Germline values: CDR1 MNHEY, CDR2 SMNVEV (reference sequence). This CDR3 has 15 amino acids. Trimming at V came to 7 bases and at J to 10 bases, leaving 11 bases not matched to a gene. In DNA form, the CDR3 reads TGTGCCAGCACTCTACTAGCGGGAGGGCCTTATCCGCAGTATTTT. Translated: CASTLLAGGPYPQYF.

The rearrangement uses TRBV9 and TRBJ2-4; possible D gene TRBD1, 6 bases. Trimming shortened V by 5 bases and J by 0 bases, and 12 bases separated the two germline ends. The CDR3 has 15 amino acids. Germline V gene data show CDR1 as SGDLS and CDR2 as YYNGEE. The CDR3 sequence: CASSFQGQAKNIQYF. CDR3 DNA sequence: TGTGCCAGCAGTTTCCAGGGGCAAGCCAAAAACATTCAGTACTTC.

This rearrangement joins TRBV9 to TRBJ1-5, with 7 bases aligning to TRBD1. This CDR3 is built from 17 residues. Germline CDR1 and CDR2: SGDLS and YYNGEE. The V and J ends lost 4 bases and 1 base, in that order; junction bases with no gene match: 11. CDR3 in amino acids: CASSPGQGDGSNQPQHF. The CDR3 bases are TGTGCCAGCAGCCCTGGTCAGGGGGACGGGAGCAATCAGCCCCAGCATTTT. The full variable domain, with the rest looked up from reference TRBV9 and TRBJ1-5, is DSGVTQTPKHLITATGQRVTLRCSPRSGDLSVYWYQQSLDQGLQFLIQYYNGEERAKGNILERFSAQQFPDLHSELNLSSLELGDSALYFCASSPGQGDGSNQPQHFGDGTRLSIL.

The chain couples TRBV30 to TRBJ1-1; 9 bases are shared with TRBD1. V lost 0 bases, J lost 7 bases, and 6 bases stayed unmatched. Germline V gene lookup returns CDR1 GTSNPN and CDR2 SVGIG (reference sequence). The CDR3 spans 14 residues. The CDR3 reads CAWSVFGQGFEAFF. CDR3 nucleotides: TGTGCCTGGAGTGTATTCGGACAGGGGTTTGAAGCTTTCTTT.